A single sample gave rise to the 11 T cell receptor beta chains below, sequenced in a study of T cells in Graves' hyperthyroidism and ophthalmopathy. Amplification of TCR beta CDR3 regions used RNA as the template. The study used the HTBI primer set for a first-round RT-PCR of the TCR CDR3. TCRdb recomputed calls from the multiplex PCR reads with MiXCR, one row per CDR3 protein. The sample has around 350,000 distinct CDR3 sequences, about 18% seen once; the top ten hold around a third. Sample: blood. The receptor set was obtained from a woman aged 25 to 39 with Graves' hyperthyroidism that later progressed to Graves' ophthalmopathy.

This clonotype has a handful of counts. The chain uses TRBV12-3 or TRBV12-4 and TRBJ1-2; TRBD1 might be the D (5 bases). The CDR3 loop spans 13 amino acids. V was cut by 6 bases and J by 7 bases, with 15 bases left in between. The CDR3 here is CASRIGGDSGYTF. Written as DNA, the CDR3 is TGTGCCAGCAGGATCGGGGGGGATAGTGGCTACACCTTC.

J is TRBJ2-3 and V is TRBV28; D is unclear. V was trimmed by 8 bases and J by 2 bases, leaving 11 bases between them. Per the germline V gene, CDR1 is MDHEN and CDR2 is SYDVKM. CDR3 length: 13 residues. CDR3 DNA sequence: TGTGCCAGCCGGCCCGATTACACAGATACGCAGTATTTT. Translating it yields CASRPDYTDTQYF.

This clonotype came up many times. J is TRBJ2-3 and V is TRBV3-1, with D hard to call. Trimming removed 4 bases from V and 2 bases from J, with 4 bases in between. Germline V gene lookup returns CDR1 LGHDT and CDR2 YNNKEL (reference sequence). CDR3 length: 12 residues. The CDR3, as DNA: TGTGCCAGCAGCCTCCACACAGATACGCAGTATTTT. This codes for CASSLHTDTQYF.

This chain uses TRBV15 with TRBJ2-2; 7 nucleotides line up with TRBD2. Germline CDR1 LNHNV, CDR2 YYDKDF (reference sequence). J gave up 6 bases and V 1 base, and 5 bases lay outside the gene matches. There are 15 residues in the CDR3. The CDR3 reads CATSRGTSSAGELFF. CDR3 in DNA: TGTGCCACCAGCAGAGGGACTAGTTCCGCCGGGGAGCTGTTTTTT.

This clonotype has ten or more counts. The rearrangement links TRBV5-1 to TRBJ1-2; possible D gene TRBD1, 5 bases. V lost 2 bases to trimming and J lost 2 bases, with 16 bases between them. The CDR3 spans 16 residues. In germline, CDR1 is SGHRS, CDR2 YFSETQ. CDR3 sequence: CASSFTPQGNNYGYTF. CDR3 nucleotides: TGCGCCAGCAGCTTCACGCCCCAGGGCAACAACTATGGCTACACCTTC.

The V gene is TRBV29-1, the J gene TRBJ2-2, with 9 positions matching TRBD1. Trimming at V came to 1 base and at J to 9 bases, leaving 9 bases not matched to a gene. Germline V gene sequence: CDR1 SQVTM, CDR2 ANQGSEA. The CDR3 spans 15 residues. The CDR3 DNA is TGCAGCGTTGAAGGGAAGACAGGGGGGATGTGGGAGCTGTTTTTT. This translates into CSVEGKTGGMWELFF.

The chain employs TRBV6-1 and TRBJ1-5, with 9 bases matching TRBD1. The junction had 5 bases not matched to a gene; V was cut back by 7 bases and J by 7 bases. The CDR3 covers 13 residues. Germline CDR1 and CDR2: MNHNS and SASEGT. CDR3 region: CASMGQGQQPQHF. CDR3 nucleotide sequence: TGTGCCAGCATGGGACAGGGACAGCAGCCCCAGCATTTT.

The chain has TRBV19 and TRBJ2-2; D may be TRBD2 (5 bases). CDR1 is LNHDA, CDR2 SQIVND, per germline (reference sequence). The CDR3 is 15 amino acids. The V end was cut by 0 bases, the J end by 4 bases, with 9 bases between. CDR3 protein: CASSIEALVTGELFF. CDR3 bases: TGTGCCAGTAGTATAGAAGCACTAGTCACCGGGGAGCTGTTTTTT.

This clonotype appeared a few times. This chain uses TRBV10-3 with TRBJ2-7; 10 bases line up with TRBD1. The CDR3 covers 14 residues. The trim removed 6 bases at V and 6 bases at J, leaving 8 bases unmatched. The germline V gene encodes CDR1 ENHRY and CDR2 SYGVKD. CDR3 sequence reads: CAISPGQGGGEQYF. DNA for the CDR3: TGTGCCATCAGCCCCGGACAGGGGGGAGGCGAGCAGTACTTC.

This clonotype occurred many times. This CDR3 reads CASSFSGLKETQYF. Here the CDR3 DNA reads TGTGCCAGCAGTTTTAGTGGCCTAAAAGAGACCCAGTACTTC. V and J are TRBV27 and TRBJ2-5, with D hard to call. There are 14 residues in the CDR3. CDR1 is MNHEY and CDR2 is SMNVEV in the germline V gene (reference sequence). V lost 3 bases and J 3 bases, leaving 11 bases between the germline ends.

This clonotype has a count of ten or more. This chain connects TRBV29-1 to TRBJ1-3, with D unresolved. Germline-derived CDR1 and CDR2 are SQVTM and ANQGSEA. CDR3 size: 14 residues. V was cut by 2 bases and J by 0 bases, with 8 bases left in between. The DNA for the CDR3 is TGCAGCGTTGAAAGGAGAGTCTCTGGAAACACCATATATTTT. This gives the protein CSVERRVSGNTIYF.